This T cell receptor (beta chain) was obtained from a study of blood T cell repertoires in COVID-19. V lost 0 bases and J lost 2; bases outside the gene matches: 6. The germline V gene encodes CDR1 SGHKS and CDR2 YYEKEE (reference sequence). There are 16 residues in the CDR3. This table comes from immunoSEQ multiplex PCR, and its TCRdb copy is limited to in-frame clones, with some not included. The sample carries some 170,000 clones, around 80% recorded once. Those enrolled, adults aged 18 to 89 years, came from under 25 US areas. Cohorts were determined from participant-reported clinical history. For recovered donors of Cohort 3, there were two negative PCRs, clearance, or symptom resolution.

The receptor was isolated from a woman between 50 and 59 years old who had recovered from COVID-19. V and J are TRBV5-5 and TRBJ2-3; 7 nucleotides line up with TRBD1. The sequencing sample was made of PBMCs or T cells enriched from blood (not recorded which). CDR3 nucleotides: TGTGCCAGCAGCTTGGTTGTGGACAGGTACACAGATACGCAGTATTTT. Translation: CASSLVVDRYTDTQYF.